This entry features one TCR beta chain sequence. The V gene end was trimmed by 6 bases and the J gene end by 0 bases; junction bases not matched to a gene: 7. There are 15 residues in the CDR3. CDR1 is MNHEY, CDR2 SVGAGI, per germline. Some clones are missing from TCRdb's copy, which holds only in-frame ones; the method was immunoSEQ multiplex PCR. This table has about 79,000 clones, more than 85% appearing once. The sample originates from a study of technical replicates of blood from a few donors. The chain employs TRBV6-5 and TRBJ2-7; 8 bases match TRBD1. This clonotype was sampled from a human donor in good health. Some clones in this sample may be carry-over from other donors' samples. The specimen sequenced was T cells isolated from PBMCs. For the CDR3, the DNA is TGTGCCAGCAGCCCCCCAGGGGGCCTCTCCTACGAGCAGTACTTC. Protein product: CASSPPGGLSYEQYF.